A single sample is the source of the 8 T cell receptor beta chains below, sequenced in a study of T cell responses to AZD1222 COVID-19 vaccine. The table came from immunoSEQ multiplex PCR; TCRdb's copy has only in-frame clones and leaves some out. Among fewer than 130,000 clones listed, about 87% were seen once. The material sequenced was peripheral blood, taken 28 days after the second AZD1222 dose. The receptors originated from an adult who received the AZD1222 COVID-19 vaccine.

This chain uses TRBV28 with TRBJ1-2, with 7 bases aligning to TRBD1. Germline V gives CDR1 MDHEN, CDR2 SYDVKM. V was clipped by 6 bases and J by 4 bases; unmatched bases: 8. The CDR3 has 14 residues. The CDR3 coding sequence is TGTGCCAGCAGAAAAGAGGGGGCCGCCTATGGCTACACCTTC. Translated: CASRKEGAAYGYTF.

This chain joins TRBV4-1 and TRBJ2-7; D not resolved. CDR1 and CDR2 (germline): MGHRA, YSYEKL. The CDR3 runs to 15 residues. Trimming pared 0 bases from V and 3 bases from J, leaving 12 bases between. CDR3 bases: TGCGCCAGCAGCCAAGATTCCACGCGTCTCTACGAGCAGTACTTC. The encoded protein is CASSQDSTRLYEQYF.

The CDR3 sequence is CASRRTGGSPGEQYF. CDR3 DNA sequence: TGTGCCAGCAGGCGAACAGGGGGCTCCCCGGGCGAGCAGTACTTC. The J gene is TRBJ2-7, the V gene TRBV28, with 9 bases that match TRBD1. There are 15 residues in the CDR3. Per the germline V gene, CDR1 is MDHEN and CDR2 is SYDVKM. J lost 6 bases, V lost 6 bases, and 12 bases had no gene match.

This sequence joins TRBV12-3 or TRBV12-4 and TRBJ1-5; 9 nucleotides line up with TRBD1. Trimming removed 6 bases from V and 11 bases from J; junction bases left unmatched: 8. The CDR3 runs 13 residues. In DNA form, the CDR3 reads TGTGCCAGCAGGCGGGACAGGGCCATGGCCCAGCATTTT. Amino acid sequence: CASRRDRAMAQHF.

The V call is TRBV10-3, the J call TRBJ1-1, with D hard to call. Germline values: CDR1 ENHRY, CDR2 SYGVKD. V lost 7 bases, J lost 0 bases, and 9 bases lay in between. CDR3 length equals 13 residues. This chain's CDR3 is CAITEMMNTEAFF. The CDR3 bases are TGTGCCATCACGGAGATGATGAACACTGAAGCTTTCTTT.

The chain couples TRBV6-5 to TRBJ2-3, with TRBD2 matching over 16 bases. V dropped 4 bases and J dropped 14; count of bases not matched to a gene: 9. The length of the CDR3 is 15 residues. From germline, CDR1 is MNHEY and CDR2 SVGAGI. The CDR3, as DNA: TGTGCCAGCAGTTCGAGCGGGACTAGCGGGGGGGCGGTGTATTTT. Protein: CASSSSGTSGGAVYF.

The chain is built from TRBV11-2 and TRBJ2-1; TRBD2 aligns across 8 bases. V dropped 0 bases and J dropped 4; count of bases not matched to a gene: 2. Per germline, CDR1 SGHAT and CDR2 FQNNGV. The CDR3 length is 15 residues. The CDR3 sequence is CASSLESSGYNEQFF. The CDR3 nucleotides are TGTGCCAGCAGCTTAGAATCTAGCGGGTACAATGAGCAGTTCTTC.

This clone was recorded only once. The rearrangement uses TRBV6-4 and TRBJ2-3; D is unresolved. This CDR3 has 12 residues. V dropped 2 bases and J dropped 1 base, with 1 base sitting between them. CDR1 and CDR2 from the germline V gene are MRHNA and SNTAGT. Written as DNA, the CDR3 is TGTGCCAGCAGTGACGGCACAGATACGCAGTATTTT. This encodes CASSDGTDTQYF.